These T cell receptor beta chains were read from a single sample in a study of Graves' ophthalmopathy and Graves' hyperthyroidism. Each CDR3 protein is one row after TCRdb ran MiXCR on the multiplex PCR reads. This table has roughly 14,000 distinct CDR3 sequences, roughly 50% appearing once. The material sequenced was peripheral blood. The receptors come from a woman aged 30 to 39 with Graves' ophthalmopathy. CDR3s include the opening cysteine and the closing phenylalanine or tryptophan. Each record gives: V gene, J gene, CDR3 protein.

TRBV20-1	TRBJ2-3	CSARSGTSGTDTQYF
TRBV2	TRBJ2-3	CASSERDPQSDTQYF
TRBV2	TRBJ2-7	CASYYLAGNPYEQYF
TRBV20-1	TRBJ1-4	CSATTASTTNEKLFF
TRBV20-1	TRBJ1-1	CSARVESEAFF
TRBV7-2	TRBJ2-2	CASSRLSGTKSPGELFF
TRBV7-2	TRBJ2-1	CASSSGPNNEQFF
TRBV20-1	TRBJ2-3	CSARLADSTDTQYF
TRBV12-3/TRBV12-4	TRBJ2-3	CASSLMEDTDTQYF
TRBV9	TRBJ2-2	CASSVEALGGTGELFF
TRBV18	TRBJ2-5	CASSRQETQYF
TRBV5-1	TRBJ2-7	CASSLGLWGADTYEQYF
TRBV9	TRBJ1-2	CASSVLTGANYGYTF
TRBV20-1	TRBJ2-7	CSAGTSEYEQYF
TRBV11-1	TRBJ2-1	CASSLKLLGSYNEQFF
TRBV7-2	TRBJ2-1	CASSPGKEQFF
TRBV10-1	TRBJ2-7	CASSVGTSGYEQYF
TRBV7-2	TRBJ2-7	CASSPTSGRWGRRTYEQYF
TRBV7-9	TRBJ1-2	CASSLEGHGYTF
TRBV9	TRBJ2-7	CASSVVAGELYEQNF
TRBV25-1	TRBJ2-2	CASNICGPSTGELFF
TRBV6-2/TRBV6-3	TRBJ2-7	CASTGQGPYEQYF
TRBV10-3	TRBJ2-2	CAISEVMGPNTGELFF
TRBV20-1	TRBJ2-7	CSAKMTSGSSYEQYF